The 8 T cell receptor beta chains below come from one sample, sequenced in a study of shared clonotypes between healthy human individuals. Clones were read by immunoSEQ multiplex PCR, and TCRdb kept only the in-frame ones, dropping some. The sample lists some 2.1 million clones, 95% occurring once. The sequenced sample consisted of naive CD4+ T cells sorted from blood. Subset noted: CD45RA+ positively selected. The receptors derive from a man aged 18 to 30 in good health.

The rearrangement joins TRBV4-1 to TRBJ2-5, with 9 positions matching TRBD2. The J call is uncertain, as TRBJ2-7 better fits the DNA end. Germline V gene lookup returns CDR1 MGHRA and CDR2 YSYEKL. This CDR3 region has 17 residues. CDR3 amino acids: CASSQESLAGVAYEQYF. CDR3 DNA: TGCGCCAGCAGCCAAGAGTCCTTAGCGGGAGTGGCCTACGAGCAGTACTTC.

The rearrangement joins TRBV10-2 to TRBJ2-1, with 10 bases that match TRBD1. Losses at the gene ends were 6 bases for V and 7 bases for J; bases not matched to a gene: 9. From germline, CDR1 is WSHSY and CDR2 SAAADI. The CDR3 totals 15 residues. The CDR3 reads CASRRDRGGGNEQFF. In DNA, the CDR3 is TGCGCCAGCAGAAGGGACAGGGGCGGGGGGAATGAGCAGTTCTTC.

The chain combines TRBV5-1 with TRBJ2-7; D gene unclear. The CDR3 has 14 residues. The germline V gene has CDR1 SGHRS and CDR2 YFSETQ. V was pared by 2 bases and J by 1 base, with 10 bases between. The CDR3 region is CASSFVSFSYEQYF. The CDR3 DNA reads as TGCGCCAGCAGCTTTGTGTCATTTTCCTACGAGCAGTACTTC. The variable domain in full, with the rest retrieved from reference TRBV5-1 and TRBJ2-7, is KAGVTQTPRYLIKTRGQQVTLSCSPISGHRSVSWYQQTPGQGLQFLFEYFSETQRNKGNFPGRFSGRQFSNSRSEMNVSTLELGDSALYLCASSFVSFSYEQYFGPGTRLTVT.

The J gene is TRBJ2-7, the V gene TRBV5-6, with D unclear. The CDR3 runs to 14 residues. Trimming took off 0 bases at V and 6 bases at J, with 13 bases between the two ends. Germline V gives CDR1 SGHDT, CDR2 YYEEEE. The chain's CDR3 is CASSLDWVSGEQYF. The CDR3 nucleotides are TGTGCCAGCAGCTTGGACTGGGTCTCGGGCGAGCAGTACTTC.

The rearrangement uses TRBV5-1 and TRBJ2-7; 10 bases fit TRBD2. After removal of 4 bases from V and 3 bases from J, the junction contained 10 bases not matched to a gene. CDR3 length equals 16 residues. Germline V gives CDR1 SGHRS, CDR2 YFSETQ. The chain's CDR3 is CASSPQSGGEIYEQYF. CDR3 sequence (DNA): TGCGCCAGCAGCCCCCAAAGCGGGGGGGAGATCTACGAGCAGTACTTC.

The chain couples TRBV30 to TRBJ2-3; no clear D. V was trimmed by 0 bases and J by 14 bases, leaving 15 bases between them. The CDR3 covers 12 residues. The germline V gene has CDR1 GTSNPN and CDR2 SVGIG (reference sequence). The CDR3 spells CAWSVGLARRYF. The CDR3 coding sequence is TGTGCCTGGAGTGTGGGCCTTGCTCGACGGTATTTT. The variable domain in full, with the rest retrieved from reference TRBV30 and TRBJ2-3, is SQTIHQWPATLVQPVGSPLSLECTVEGTSNPNLYWYRQAAGRGLQLLFYSVGIGQISSEVPQNLSASRPQDRQFILSSKKLLLSDSGFYLCAWSVGLARRYFGPGTRLTVL.

This clone was picked up one time. The V gene is TRBV6-5, the J gene TRBJ2-1; D is uncertain. V was pared by 6 bases and J by 5 bases, with 5 bases between. The germline gives CDR1 MNHEY, CDR2 SVGAGI. The CDR3 has 11 residues. CDR3: CASSRDNEQFF. CDR3 coding DNA: TGTGCCAGCAGCCGGGACAATGAGCAGTTCTTC.

V usage is TRBV29-1 and J usage is TRBJ2-2, with D perhaps TRBD1 or TRBD2 (5 bases each). Looked up from germline, CDR1 is SQVTM and CDR2 is ANQGSEA. This CDR3 has 13 residues. V shed 2 bases and J shed 6 bases, with 10 bases lying between them. The CDR3 DNA reads as TGCAGCGTTGAACCAACGGGACCCGGGGAGCTGTTTTTT. Residues: CSVEPTGPGELFF.